This T cell receptor beta chain came from a study of cytomegalovirus exposure and HLA in healthy donors. General observations from the study: Earlier results showed most TCR beta V segments being productive about 87% or about 30% of the time. Immune exposure was documented only through CMV serostatus.

The germline V and J ends were trimmed by 0 bases and 3 bases, with 10 bases remaining between them. The germline V gene has CDR1 SGHRS and CDR2 YFSETQ. This CDR3 has 15 amino acids. Worth noting for this clone: The antigen is undetermined.

The PCR employed 60 Vbeta primers together with 13 Jbeta primers. TCRdb's copy holds only in-frame clones and misses some; the assay was immunoSEQ multiplex PCR. This table holds 110,000 to 150,000 clones, roughly 71% found once. The source of this sequence is a man aged 25-45 years in good health and CMV-seronegative. Material: PBMCs. This chain links TRBV5-1 with TRBJ2-1; possible D gene TRBD1, 7 bases. CDR3 region: CASSLGQGGYNEQFF. CDR3 coding DNA: TGCGCCAGCAGCTTGGGGCAGGGGGGCTACAATGAGCAGTTCTTC.